The rows below give T cell receptor beta chains drawn from one sample of a study of beta chain features in type 1 diabetes. Libraries were prepared by immunoSEQ multiplex PCR; TCRdb keeps only in-frame clonotypes and omits some of them. Of 300,000 to 450,000 clones listed, roughly a fifth are singletons. The sequenced sample consisted of naive CD4+ T cells from blood. The receptor set was obtained from a woman aged 18-29 years in good health. The CDR3 runs from the conserved cysteine through the conserved F or W. The order of the fields is J gene, V gene, clone size, D gene, CDR3 DNA, CDR3 protein. A D gene is named only where the DNA matches it firmly. The size entry is marked missing in some rows and otherwise reads once, few, many or a size class.

j_gene: TRBJ1-5
v_gene: TRBV30
abundance: few
d_gene: TRBD1
CDR3nt: TGTGCCTGGAGTACCGGAGGGGGCGCACGACAGCCCCAGCATTTT
CDR3aa: CAWSTGGGARQPQHF

j_gene: TRBJ1-2
v_gene: TRBV6-5
abundance: -
d_gene: TRBD1
CDR3nt: TGTGCCAGCGGGAAGCGGACAGGGGGCCGGGATGGCTACACCTTC
CDR3aa: CASGKRTGGRDGYTF

j_gene: TRBJ2-1
v_gene: TRBV2
abundance: few
d_gene: -
CDR3nt: TGTGCCAGCAGTGAAGAGGCTAGCTCCAATGAGCAGTTCTTC
CDR3aa: CASSEEASSNEQFF

j_gene: TRBJ1-5
v_gene: TRBV6-5
abundance: few
d_gene: TRBD1
CDR3nt: TGTGCCAGCAGCGGGACAGTAAATCAGCCCCAGCATTTT
CDR3aa: CASSGTVNQPQHF

j_gene: TRBJ1-2
v_gene: TRBV7-6
abundance: few
d_gene: TRBD1
CDR3nt: TGTGCCAGCAGGGCCCAGGGGGGACCCCTTGGCTACACCTTC
CDR3aa: CASRAQGGPLGYTF

j_gene: TRBJ1-2
v_gene: TRBV4-1
abundance: -
d_gene: -
CDR3nt: TGCGCCAGCAGCCAGGACAGTTACTATGGCTACACCTTC
CDR3aa: CASSQDSYYGYTF

j_gene: TRBJ2-5
v_gene: TRBV27
abundance: few
d_gene: -
CDR3nt: TGTGCCAGCAGTGCGTACGAACAAGAGACCCAGTACTTC
CDR3aa: CASSAYEQETQYF

j_gene: TRBJ1-2
v_gene: TRBV30
abundance: few
d_gene: TRBD1
CDR3nt: TGTGCTAGAGGGGACAGAACACCCTATGGCTACACCTTC
CDR3aa: CARGDRTPYGYTF

j_gene: TRBJ2-7
v_gene: TRBV11-2
abundance: few
d_gene: -
CDR3nt: TGTGCCAGCAGGGGCCTGCTATTCTACGAGCAGTACTTC
CDR3aa: CASRGLLFYEQYF

j_gene: TRBJ1-2
v_gene: TRBV4-3
abundance: few
d_gene: -
CDR3nt: TGCGCCAGCAGCCCCGAACCGGGAGGCTATGGCTACACCTTC
CDR3aa: CASSPEPGGYGYTF

j_gene: TRBJ1-2
v_gene: TRBV18
abundance: -
d_gene: TRBD1
CDR3nt: TGTGCCAGCTCACCACAGGACAGGGCGGCTGGCTACACCTTC
CDR3aa: CASSPQDRAAGYTF

j_gene: TRBJ2-5
v_gene: TRBV28
abundance: few
d_gene: TRBD1
CDR3nt: TGTGCCAGCAGTGCCAGGACAGGGCAATTGGAGACCCAGTACTTC
CDR3aa: CASSARTGQLETQYF

j_gene: TRBJ2-1
v_gene: TRBV9
abundance: -
d_gene: -
CDR3nt: TGTGCCAGCAGCGGACCTAGGATCAATGAGCAGTTCTTC
CDR3aa: CASSGPRINEQFF

j_gene: TRBJ2-1
v_gene: TRBV18
abundance: -
d_gene: TRBD1
CDR3nt: TGTGCCAGCTCACCAAGGGAGACAGGGTTTTACAATGAGCAGTTCTTC
CDR3aa: CASSPRETGFYNEQFF

j_gene: TRBJ2-3
v_gene: TRBV7-2
abundance: -
d_gene: TRBD2
CDR3nt: TGTGCCAGCAGCTCTATGGGCGGGGGGACAGATACGCAGTATTTT
CDR3aa: CASSSMGGGTDTQYF

j_gene: TRBJ1-1
v_gene: TRBV5-1
abundance: -
d_gene: -
CDR3nt: TGCGCCAGCAGCTTGGGTGTGGGGGCGCGGACTGAAGCTTTCTTT
CDR3aa: CASSLGVGARTEAFF

j_gene: TRBJ2-3
v_gene: TRBV19
abundance: -
d_gene: -
CDR3nt: TGTGCCAGCTCACTGGGGAGGCAAGATACGCAGTATTTT
CDR3aa: CASSLGRQDTQYF

j_gene: TRBJ1-1
v_gene: TRBV6-1
abundance: -
d_gene: TRBD1
CDR3nt: TGTGCCTCGGACAGGGGACGACGAGCTTTCTTT
CDR3aa: CASDRGRRAFF

j_gene: TRBJ2-2
v_gene: TRBV30
abundance: few
d_gene: TRBD2
CDR3nt: TGTGCCTGGCAGACTAGCGGGGGGCGGGAGCTGTTTTTT
CDR3aa: CAWQTSGGRELFF

j_gene: TRBJ2-2
v_gene: TRBV14
abundance: -
d_gene: -
CDR3nt: TGTGCCAGCAGCCAACAGGACAGAGGCCTGTTTTTT
CDR3aa: CASSQQDRGLFF

j_gene: TRBJ2-3
v_gene: TRBV10-3
abundance: -
d_gene: TRBD1
CDR3nt: TGTGCCACCCACAGGGGGATCATGGATACGCAGTATTTT
CDR3aa: CATHRGIMDTQYF

j_gene: TRBJ2-1
v_gene: TRBV4-2
abundance: -
d_gene: -
CDR3nt: TGTGCCAGCAGCCAAGATACGGGAAGCTCCTACAATGAGCAGTTCTTC
CDR3aa: CASSQDTGSSYNEQFF

j_gene: TRBJ2-1
v_gene: TRBV5-1
abundance: -
d_gene: TRBD2
CDR3nt: TGCGCCAGCAGCTTGGGGGGGCTAGCGGGAGCCTACAATGAGCAGTTCTTC
CDR3aa: CASSLGGLAGAYNEQFF

j_gene: TRBJ2-3
v_gene: TRBV5-1
abundance: few
d_gene: TRBD2
CDR3nt: TGCGCCAGCAGCTTGAGTTTACTAGCGGGAGATGTAGATACGCAGTATTTT
CDR3aa: CASSLSLLAGDVDTQYF

j_gene: TRBJ2-5
v_gene: TRBV4-2
abundance: few
d_gene: TRBD2
CDR3nt: TGTGCCAGCGCGGGGGGGGCCGGAGAGACCCAGTACTTC
CDR3aa: CASAGGAGETQYF

j_gene: TRBJ2-3
v_gene: TRBV5-1
abundance: few
d_gene: TRBD1
CDR3nt: TGCGCCAGCAGCCTGGGACAGGCCCCTGGTACGCAGTATTTT
CDR3aa: CASSLGQAPGTQYF

j_gene: TRBJ2-3
v_gene: TRBV9
abundance: -
d_gene: -
CDR3nt: TGTGCCAGCAGCGTCGCTGGGGGCGGGTACACAGATACGCAGTATTTT
CDR3aa: CASSVAGGGYTDTQYF

j_gene: TRBJ2-7
v_gene: TRBV29-1
abundance: -
d_gene: TRBD1
CDR3nt: TGCAGCGTTAGGCCAGGGGGCTCCTACGAGCAGTACTTC
CDR3aa: CSVRPGGSYEQYF

j_gene: TRBJ2-3
v_gene: TRBV7-2
abundance: -
d_gene: -
CDR3nt: TGTGCCAGCAGCCCGCGGTTCCTAGGGGGCACAGATACGCAGTATTTT
CDR3aa: CASSPRFLGGTDTQYF